This T cell receptor (beta chain) was recovered during a study of shared clonotypes between healthy human individuals. V was shortened by 7 bases and J by 1 base, with 10 bases between the two germline ends. The CDR3 has 13 amino acids. CDR1 and CDR2 from the germline V gene are MNHNY and SVGAGI (reference sequence). To note about this clone: Its cognate antigen is unknown.

Broader study findings: Four donors had 5% to 6% of their naive CD4 clonotypes in common.

Sequenced by immunoSEQ multiplex PCR; TCRdb stores in-frame clones only, minus some. The data show millions of clones, over 85% seen once. The split of CD4+ cells yielded CD45RA+ naive and CD45RA-negative memory subsets. Sequences were obtained from naive CD4+ T cells sorted from blood. Regarding subset: CD45RA+ positively selected. This clonotype was obtained from a man aged 18 to 35 in good health. The chain is built from TRBV6-6 and TRBJ2-5; no clear D. This CDR3 is CASKTASQETQYF. The CDR3 DNA sequence: TGTGCCAGCAAAACAGCCTCCCAAGAGACCCAGTACTTC.